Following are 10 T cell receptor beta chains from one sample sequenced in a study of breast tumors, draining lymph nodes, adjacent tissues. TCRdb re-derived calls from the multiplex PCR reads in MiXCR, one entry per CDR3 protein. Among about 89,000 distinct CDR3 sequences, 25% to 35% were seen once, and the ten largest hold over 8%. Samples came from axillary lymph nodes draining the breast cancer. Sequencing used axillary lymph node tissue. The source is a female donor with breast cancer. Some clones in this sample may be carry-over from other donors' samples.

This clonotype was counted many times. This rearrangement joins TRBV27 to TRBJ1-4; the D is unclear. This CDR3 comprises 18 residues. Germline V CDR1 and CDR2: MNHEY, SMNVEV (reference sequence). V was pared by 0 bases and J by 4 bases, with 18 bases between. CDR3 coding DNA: TGTGCCAGCAGTTTATCTTGGCGGGAGGGAGCTAATAATGAAAAACTGTTTTTT. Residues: CASSLSWREGANNEKLFF.

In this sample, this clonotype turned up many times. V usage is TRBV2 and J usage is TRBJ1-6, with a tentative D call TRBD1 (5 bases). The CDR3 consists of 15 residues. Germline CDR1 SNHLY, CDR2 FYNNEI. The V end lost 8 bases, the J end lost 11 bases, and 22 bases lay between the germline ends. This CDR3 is CASRVIQAHRAPLHF. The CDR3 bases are TGTGCCAGCCGGGTAATACAGGCCCACCGGGCACCCCTCCACTTT. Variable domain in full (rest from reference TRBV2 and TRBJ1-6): EPEVTQTPSHQVTQMGQEVILRCVPISNHLYFYWYRQILGQKVEFLVSFYNNEISEKSEIFDDQFSVERPDGSNFTLKIRSTKLEDSAMYFCASRVIQAHRAPLHFGNGTRLTVT.

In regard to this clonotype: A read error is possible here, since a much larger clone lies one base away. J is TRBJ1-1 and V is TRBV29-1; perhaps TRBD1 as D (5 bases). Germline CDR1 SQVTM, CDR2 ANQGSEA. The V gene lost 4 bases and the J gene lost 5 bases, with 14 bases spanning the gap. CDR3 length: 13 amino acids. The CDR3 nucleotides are TGCAGCGTTGCGGGACGTATGAGGACTGAAGCTTTCTTT. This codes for CSVAGRMRTEAFF.

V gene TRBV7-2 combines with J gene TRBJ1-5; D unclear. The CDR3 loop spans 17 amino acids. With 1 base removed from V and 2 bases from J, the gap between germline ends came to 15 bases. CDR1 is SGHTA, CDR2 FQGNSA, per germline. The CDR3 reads CASSLVGRRGGNQPQHF. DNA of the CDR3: TGTGCCAGCAGCTTAGTGGGCAGGCGGGGAGGCAATCAGCCCCAGCATTTT.

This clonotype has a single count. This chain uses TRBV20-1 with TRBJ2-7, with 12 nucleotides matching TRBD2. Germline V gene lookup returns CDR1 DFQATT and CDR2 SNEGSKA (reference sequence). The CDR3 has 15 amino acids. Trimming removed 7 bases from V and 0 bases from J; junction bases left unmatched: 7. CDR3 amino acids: CSVPLTSGSSYEQYF. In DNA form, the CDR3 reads TGCAGTGTCCCGCTGACTAGCGGGAGCTCCTACGAGCAGTACTTC.

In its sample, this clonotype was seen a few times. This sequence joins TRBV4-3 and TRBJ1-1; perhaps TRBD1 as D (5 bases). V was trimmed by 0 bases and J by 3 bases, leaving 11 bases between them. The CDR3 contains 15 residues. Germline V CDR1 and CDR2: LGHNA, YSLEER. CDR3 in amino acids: CASSQDPGGYTEAFF. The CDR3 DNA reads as TGCGCCAGCAGCCAAGATCCGGGGGGATACACTGAAGCTTTCTTT.

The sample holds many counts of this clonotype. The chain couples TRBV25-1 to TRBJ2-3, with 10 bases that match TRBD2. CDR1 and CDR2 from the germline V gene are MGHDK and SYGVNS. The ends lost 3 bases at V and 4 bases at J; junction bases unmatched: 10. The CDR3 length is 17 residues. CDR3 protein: CASSDPTLAGVADTQYF. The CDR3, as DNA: TGTGCCAGCAGTGACCCAACCCTAGCGGGAGTGGCAGATACGCAGTATTTT.

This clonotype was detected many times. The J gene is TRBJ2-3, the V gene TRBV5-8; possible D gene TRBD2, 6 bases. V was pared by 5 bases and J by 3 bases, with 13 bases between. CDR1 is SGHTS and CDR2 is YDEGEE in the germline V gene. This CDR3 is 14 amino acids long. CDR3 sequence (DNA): TGTGCCAGCAGGGTTCGGGAGTGGACAGATACGCAGTATTTT. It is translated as CASRVREWTDTQYF. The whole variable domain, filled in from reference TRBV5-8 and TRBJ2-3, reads EAGVTQSPTHLIKTRGQQATLRCSPISGHTSVYWYQQALGLGLQFLLWYDEGEERNRGNFPPRFSGRQFPNYSSELNVNALELEDSALYLCASRVREWTDTQYFGPGTRLTVL.

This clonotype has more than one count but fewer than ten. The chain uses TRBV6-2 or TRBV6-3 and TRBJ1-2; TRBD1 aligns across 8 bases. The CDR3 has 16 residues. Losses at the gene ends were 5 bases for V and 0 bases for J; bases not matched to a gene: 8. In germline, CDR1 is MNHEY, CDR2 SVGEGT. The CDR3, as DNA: TGTGCCAGCAGTCACGTTTTGGGACAGGCTAACTATGGCTACACCTTC. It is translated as CASSHVLGQANYGYTF.

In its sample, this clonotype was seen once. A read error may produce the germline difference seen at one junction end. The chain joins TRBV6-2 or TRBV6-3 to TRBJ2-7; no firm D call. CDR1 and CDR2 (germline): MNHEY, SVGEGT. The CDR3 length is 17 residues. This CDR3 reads CASSYSPRMGFSYGQYF. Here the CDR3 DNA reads TGTGCCAGCAGTTACTCGCCACGAATGGGATTCTCCTACGGGCAGTACTTC.